The 2 T cell receptor delta chains below come from one sample, sequenced in a study of delta chains in infants with herpesvirus infections. Reverse transcription of PBMC RNA used primers specific for the gamma and delta chains. TCRdb re-processed the RT-PCR reads via CATT. The table has about 2,500 delta-chain clones, around 40% seen once. This specimen consisted of peripheral blood, obtained at time point 4 of longitudinal follow-up. The origin of the receptors is a human donor who was a Ugandan infant, either HIV-exposed or HIV-unexposed (not recorded which).

The chain uses TRDV2 and TRDJ1; TRDD3 matches at 13 bases. This CDR3 comprises 20 residues. Germline values: CDR1 GEAIGNYY, CDR2 EKD. Trimming cost V 4 bases and J 0 bases; bases outside gene matches: 16. CDR3 bases: TGTGCCTGTGATCCCTTACTGGGGGATACGATGGAGTTGTACACCGATAAACTCATCTTT. This gives the protein CACDPLLGDTMELYTDKLIF.

This clone was counted between two and nine times. This sequence joins TRDV1 and TRDJ1; weak D call: TRDD3 (6 bases). Germline-derived CDR1 and CDR2 are TSWWSYY and QGS. The CDR3 has 17 amino acids. Trimming took off 1 base at V and 9 bases at J, with 24 bases between the two ends. The CDR3 coding sequence is TGTGCTCTTGGGGAACCTGGGTATAACTGGGTAGGTTGTGAACTCATCTTT. Its translation: CALGEPGYNWVGCELIF.